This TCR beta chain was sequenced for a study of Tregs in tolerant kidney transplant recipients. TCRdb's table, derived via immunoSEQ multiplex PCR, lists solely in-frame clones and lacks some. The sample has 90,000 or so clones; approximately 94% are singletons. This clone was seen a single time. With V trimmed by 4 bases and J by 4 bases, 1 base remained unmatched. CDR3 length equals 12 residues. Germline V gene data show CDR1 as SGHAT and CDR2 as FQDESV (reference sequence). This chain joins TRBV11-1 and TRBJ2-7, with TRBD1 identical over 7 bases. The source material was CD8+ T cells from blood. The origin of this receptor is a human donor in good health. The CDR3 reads CASSWDSYEQYF. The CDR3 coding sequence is TGTGCCAGCAGCTGGGACAGTTACGAGCAGTACTTC. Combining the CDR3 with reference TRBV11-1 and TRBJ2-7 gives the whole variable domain EAEVAQSPRYKITEKSQAVAFWCDPISGHATLYWYRQILGQGPELLVQFQDESVVDDSQLPKDRFSAERLKGVDSTLKIQPAELGDSAMYLCASSWDSYEQYFGPGTRLTVT.